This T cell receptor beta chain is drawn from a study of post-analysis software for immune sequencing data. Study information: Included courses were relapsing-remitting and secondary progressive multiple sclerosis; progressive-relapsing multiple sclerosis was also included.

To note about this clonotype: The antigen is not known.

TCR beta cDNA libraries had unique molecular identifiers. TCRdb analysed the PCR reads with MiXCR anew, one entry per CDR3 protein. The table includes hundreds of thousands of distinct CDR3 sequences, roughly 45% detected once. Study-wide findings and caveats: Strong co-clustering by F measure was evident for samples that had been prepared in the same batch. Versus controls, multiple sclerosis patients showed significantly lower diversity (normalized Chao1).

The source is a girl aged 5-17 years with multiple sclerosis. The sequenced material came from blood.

The CDR3 region has the DNA TGTGCCAGCACCTTCCTACGTTTCCGAGATGAGCCCATTGGGAGTGAGCAGTTCTTC. Its translation is CASTFLRFRDEPIGSEQFF. This chain links TRBV12-3 or TRBV12-4 with TRBJ2-1; possible D gene TRBD2, 5 bases. This CDR3 region has 19 residues. V was clipped by 7 bases and J by 9 bases, with 34 bases between them.